What follows are 24 T cell receptor beta chains derived from one specimen sequenced in a study of CD8+CD57+ T cells in acquired aplastic anemia. The template used for profiling TCR beta VDJ and CDR3 was genomic DNA. Via MiXCR, TCRdb re-called the reads, giving one row per CDR3 protein. The sample records about 180,000 distinct CDR3 sequences, 46% being singletons. Sequencing was performed on sorted CD4+, CD8+, or CD8+CD57+ T cells (not recorded which) from PBMCs. These receptors all come from a human donor in good health.

This clonotype showed up just a few times. The rearrangement joins TRBV28 to TRBJ2-5, with 9 bases matching TRBD2. The CDR3 contains 16 residues. The V gene's germline CDR1 is MDHEN and CDR2 SYDVKM. V lost 6 bases to trimming and J lost 3 bases; unmatched junction nucleotides: 11. For the CDR3, the DNA is TGTGCCAGCAGCCCTTGGCTAGCGGGATTTAAAGAGACCCAGTACTTC. This gives the protein CASSPWLAGFKETQYF.

The chain has TRBV24-1 and TRBJ1-2; D is unclear. Trimming shortened V by 2 bases and J by 7 bases, and 19 bases separated the two germline ends. Germline CDR1 KGHDR, CDR2 SFDVKD. The CDR3 is 16 residues long. The CDR3 sequence is CATSDSYRGNLGGYTF. In DNA form, the CDR3 reads TGTGCCACCAGTGATTCCTACAGAGGGAATCTGGGTGGCTACACCTTC.

This clonotype was counted at least ten times. The rearrangement uses TRBV19 and TRBJ1-5, with 9 positions matching TRBD1. The germline V gene has CDR1 LNHDA and CDR2 SQIVND (reference sequence). V shed 7 bases and J 6 bases; nucleotides not matched to a gene: 10. The CDR3 has 15 residues. CDR3 sequence reads: CASTRLGQGGQPQHF. CDR3 bases: TGTGCCAGTACCAGACTGGGACAGGGCGGTCAGCCCCAGCATTTT.

This chain uses TRBV9 with TRBJ2-1; D is undetermined. Germline V gene data show CDR1 as SGDLS and CDR2 as YYNGEE. V gave up 0 bases and J gave up 9 bases, with 4 bases separating them. The CDR3 consists of 11 residues. The CDR3 protein is CASSVEAEQFF. The CDR3 coding sequence is TGTGCCAGCAGCGTAGAAGCTGAGCAGTTCTTC.

Many counts were recorded for this clonotype. V is TRBV9 and J is TRBJ2-3, with D uncertain. Trimming shortened V by 0 bases and J by 1 base, and 3 bases separated the two germline ends. This CDR3 is 13 amino acids long. The germline CDR1 and CDR2 sequences are SGDLS and YYNGEE. The CDR3 nucleotides are TGTGCCAGCAGCGTAGCCCGCACAGATACGCAGTATTTT. Its translation is CASSVARTDTQYF.

This clonotype was counted ten times or more. The chain is built from TRBV7-2 and TRBJ2-7; no definite D call. Trimming took off 5 bases at V and 6 bases at J, with 11 bases between the two ends. Looked up from germline, CDR1 is SGHTA and CDR2 is FQGNSA. The CDR3 is made up of 12 amino acids. The CDR3 spells CASSHYQREQYF. The CDR3 nucleotides read TGTGCCAGCAGCCATTATCAACGCGAGCAGTACTTC.

In DNA, the CDR3 is TGTGCCAGCAGTCCCAGGTCCGGGGGACAGCGAAGCTCCTACGAGCAGTACTTC. This sequence encodes CASSPRSGGQRSSYEQYF. The rearrangement joins TRBV25-1 to TRBJ2-7, with D maybe TRBD1 (7 bases). This CDR3 contains 18 residues. Germline V gene lookup returns CDR1 MGHDK and CDR2 SYGVNS. Deletions cut 5 bases from V and 0 bases from J, with 23 bases between.

About this clonotype: An end of the junction differs from the germline gene, which may be a read error. The chain couples TRBV7-6 to TRBJ2-7; 8 nucleotides align to TRBD1. CDR1 is SGHVS and CDR2 is FNYEAQ in the germline V gene. The CDR3 extends over 16 amino acids. The CDR3 sequence is CASSSKVRTGSCEQYF. The CDR3 DNA reads as TGTGCCAGCAGCTCAAAGGTCCGGACAGGGTCCTGCGAGCAGTACTTC.

A single count supports this clonotype. A single base separates this from a much larger clone, so it may be a read error. J is TRBJ1-2 and V is TRBV5-4, with D maybe TRBD1 (6 bases). The CDR3 runs 17 residues. Trimming stripped 0 bases from V and 0 bases from J, with 15 bases between. Germline V gene data show CDR1 as SGHNT and CDR2 as YYREEE (reference sequence). DNA for the CDR3: TGTGCCAGCAGCTTGGAGGACAGTATGCGACCTAACTATGGCTACACCTTC. This gives the protein CASSLEDSMRPNYGYTF.

The chain joins TRBV19 to TRBJ2-1, with 15 bases matching TRBD2. The length of the CDR3 is 15 residues. The germline CDR1 and CDR2 sequences are LNHDA and SQIVND (reference sequence). The junction had 0 bases not matched to a gene; V was cut back by 3 bases and J by 6 bases. The CDR3 loop is CASSMGLAGGNEQFF. The DNA for the CDR3 is TGTGCCAGTAGTATGGGACTAGCGGGGGGCAATGAGCAGTTCTTC.

This clonotype was observed a handful of times. The chain couples TRBV18 to TRBJ2-5, with D maybe TRBD1 (5 bases). V was pared by 3 bases and J by 2 bases, with 13 bases between. The CDR3 sequence is 15 residues long. Germline V gives CDR1 KGHSH, CDR2 LQKENI. CDR3 loop: CASSPTTGRQETQYF. CDR3 in DNA: TGTGCCAGCTCACCCACCACAGGCCGGCAAGAGACCCAGTACTTC.

With respect to this clonotype: At one end the junction does not follow the germline gene, possibly because of a read error. This chain joins TRBV11-2 and TRBJ1-2, with D uncertain. The CDR3 runs 16 residues. The germline V gene has CDR1 SGHAT and CDR2 FQNNGV. In nucleotides, the CDR3 is TGTGCCAGCAGCTTAGAGCTACGTCGGGTTAACTATGGCCACACCTTC. Translation gives CASSLELRRVNYGHTF. Supplemented by reference TRBV11-2 and TRBJ1-2, the full variable domain reads EAGVAQSPRYKIIEKRQSVAFWCNPISGHATLYWYQQILGQGPKLLIQFQNNGVVDDSQLPKDRFSAERLKGVDSTLKIQPAKLEDSAVYLCASSLELRRVNYGHTFGSGTRLTVV.

This clonotype was picked up many times. V gene TRBV5-1 combines with J gene TRBJ2-1, with D perhaps TRBD2 (5 bases). With 1 base removed from V and 8 bases from J, the gap between germline ends came to 7 bases. The CDR3 runs 12 residues. Per the germline V gene, CDR1 is SGHRS and CDR2 is YFSETQ. This CDR3 reads CASSLYGDEQFF. The CDR3 DNA is TGCGCCAGCAGCTTGTACGGGGATGAGCAGTTCTTC.

CDR3 region: CASSYSKGMIGYEQYF. Here the CDR3 DNA reads TGTGCCAGCAGTTACTCAAAGGGGATGATTGGATACGAGCAGTACTTC. The chain links TRBV12-3 or TRBV12-4 to TRBJ2-7; D possibly corresponds to TRBD1 (5 bases). V was shortened by 4 bases and J by 4 bases, with 20 bases between the two germline ends. The CDR3 covers 16 residues.

The chain joins TRBV7-9 to TRBJ2-7; D gene ambiguous. Germline values: CDR1 SEHNR, CDR2 FQNEAQ (reference sequence). V dropped 4 bases and J dropped 5 bases, with 6 bases sitting between them. The CDR3 runs 11 residues. CDR3 in amino acids: CASSSSDEQYF. CDR3 DNA: TGTGCCAGCAGCTCCAGTGACGAGCAGTACTTC.

The chain recombines TRBV20-1 with TRBJ2-7; TRBD2 aligns across 13 bases. The CDR3 contains 16 residues. V lost 0 bases and J lost 6; bases outside the gene matches: 8. Germline V lookup: CDR1 DFQATT, CDR2 SNEGSKA (reference sequence). CDR3 sequence reads: CSARDGTSGIVGEQYF. For the CDR3, the DNA is TGCAGTGCTAGAGATGGGACTAGCGGGATAGTCGGCGAGCAGTACTTC.

This clonotype was observed once. The chain uses TRBV20-1 and TRBJ2-7; 7 nucleotides line up with TRBD2. Germline CDR1 and CDR2: DFQATT and SNEGSKA (reference sequence). The V and J ends lost 8 bases and 4 bases, in that order; junction bases with no gene match: 14. The CDR3 is 14 amino acids. The CDR3 region has the DNA TGCAGTACAAAGCACCGGGACTACCATTACGAGCAGTACTTC. This sequence encodes CSTKHRDYHYEQYF.

The genes are TRBV11-2 and TRBJ2-1; maybe TRBD2 (6 bases). CDR3 length: 13 amino acids. V dropped 5 bases and J dropped 9 bases, with 14 bases sitting between them. Germline assignment: CDR1 SGHAT and CDR2 FQNNGV. CDR3 DNA sequence: TGTGCCAGCAGCGGGGGGAGGTTGGGTGAGCAGTTCTTC. Translation: CASSGGRLGEQFF.

This chain connects TRBV6-2 or TRBV6-3 to TRBJ2-1; a possible D gene is TRBD2 (5 bases). V was cut by 4 bases and J by 9 bases, with 10 bases left in between. CDR1 and CDR2 (germline): MNHEY, SVGEGT. CDR3 length equals 12 residues. CDR3 sequence: CASSFAGIEQFF. The CDR3 DNA sequence: TGTGCCAGCAGTTTCGCCGGGATTGAGCAGTTCTTC.

This clonotype was detected a few times. The V and J genes are TRBV5-8 and TRBJ1-2, with D possibly being TRBD1 (5 bases). Germline V CDR1 and CDR2: SGHTS, YDEGEE. The CDR3 totals 13 residues. The V end was cut by 4 bases, the J end by 7 bases, with 14 bases between. The CDR3 is CASSPGGVIGYTF. Written as DNA, the CDR3 is TGTGCCAGCAGCCCGGGGGGGGTTATTGGCTACACCTTC. Full variable domain (outside the CDR3, taken from reference TRBV5-8 and TRBJ1-2): EAGVTQSPTHLIKTRGQQATLRCSPISGHTSVYWYQQALGLGLQFLLWYDEGEERNRGNFPPRFSGRQFPNYSSELNVNALELEDSALYLCASSPGGVIGYTFGSGTRLTVV.

This clonotype was detected once. V and J are TRBV7-3 and TRBJ2-7; the match to TRBD2 covers 10 bases. This CDR3 contains 15 residues. Germline loops: CDR1 SGHTA, CDR2 FQGTGA. With V trimmed by 2 bases and J by 6 bases, 7 bases remained unmatched. The CDR3 bases are TGTGCCAGCAGCTTAGCTATGACTAGCGGGTCCGAGCAGTACTTC. This encodes CASSLAMTSGSEQYF.

This clonotype has ten or more counts. The genes are TRBV20-1 and TRBJ2-2; perhaps TRBD1 as D (8 bases). V was cut by 4 bases and J by 6 bases, with 15 bases left in between. The CDR3 spans 14 residues. CDR1 and CDR2 (germline): DFQATT, SNEGSKA (reference sequence). CDR3 loop: CSAKKQGGSGELFF. The DNA for the CDR3 is TGCAGTGCTAAGAAACAGGGGGGGTCCGGGGAGCTGTTTTTT.

This clonotype was detected many times. V and J are TRBV28 and TRBJ2-2; maybe TRBD2 (6 bases). Germline V gene sequence: CDR1 MDHEN, CDR2 SYDVKM. V was clipped by 6 bases and J by 5 bases, with 10 bases between them. The CDR3 extends over 13 amino acids. Here the CDR3 DNA reads TGTGCCAGCAGCTTACGGGGGACCGGGGAGCTGTTTTTT. Translated, it gives CASSLRGTGELFF.

The chain has TRBV19 and TRBJ2-3, with TRBD1 matching 8 bases. Trimming removed 7 bases from V and 0 bases from J; junction bases left unmatched: 6. Germline values: CDR1 LNHDA, CDR2 SQIVND (reference sequence). The CDR3 contains 15 residues. CDR3 residues: CASTGTGISTDTQYF. The CDR3 nucleotides are TGTGCCAGTACAGGGACAGGCATTAGCACAGATACGCAGTATTTT. The complete variable domain, with remaining parts taken from reference TRBV19 and TRBJ2-3, reads DGGITQSPKYLFRKEGQNVTLSCEQNLNHDAMYWYRQDPGQGLRLIYYSQIVNDFQKGDIAEGYSVSREKKESFPLTVTSAQKNPTAFYLCASTGTGISTDTQYFGPGTRLTVL.